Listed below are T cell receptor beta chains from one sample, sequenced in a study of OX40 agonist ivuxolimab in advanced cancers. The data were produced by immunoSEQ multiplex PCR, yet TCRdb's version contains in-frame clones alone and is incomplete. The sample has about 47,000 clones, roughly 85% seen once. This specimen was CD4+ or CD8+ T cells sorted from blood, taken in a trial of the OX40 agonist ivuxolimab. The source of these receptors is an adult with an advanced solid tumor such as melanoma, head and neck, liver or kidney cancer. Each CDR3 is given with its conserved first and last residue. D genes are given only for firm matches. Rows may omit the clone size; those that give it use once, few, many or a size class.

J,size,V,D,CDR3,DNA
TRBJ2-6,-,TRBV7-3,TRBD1,CASTQGAGGANVLTF,TGTGCCAGTACACAGGGGGCAGGTGGGGCCAACGTCCTGACTTTC
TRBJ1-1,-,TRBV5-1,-,CASSWGEGDTEAFF,TGCGCCAGCAGCTGGGGGGAGGGCGACACTGAAGCTTTCTTT
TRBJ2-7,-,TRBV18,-,CASSPATIEQYF,TGTGCCAGCTCACCTGCGACAATCGAGCAGTACTTC
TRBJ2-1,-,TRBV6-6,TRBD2,CASLTSGSFYEQFF,TGTGCCAGCCTGACTAGCGGGAGTTTTTATGAGCAGTTCTTC
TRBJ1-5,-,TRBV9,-,CASSRGNQPRHF,TGTGCCAGCAGCCGGGGGAATCAGCCCCGGCATTTT
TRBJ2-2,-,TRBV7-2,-,CASSLGRLPTGELFF,TGTGCCAGCAGCTTAGGACGGTTACCCACCGGGGAGCTGTTTTTT
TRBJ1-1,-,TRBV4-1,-,CASSQTGTRNTEAFF,TGCGCCAGCAGCCAAACAGGGACGAGAAACACTGAAGCTTTCTTT
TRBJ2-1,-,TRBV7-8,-,CASSIGRVGEGNEQFF,TGTGCCAGCAGCATCGGACGAGTGGGAGAGGGTAATGAGCAGTTCTTC
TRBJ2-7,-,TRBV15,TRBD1,CATSRDGVMGQETYEQYF,TGTGCCACCAGCAGAGATGGGGTGATGGGACAGGAGACCTACGAGCAGTACTTC
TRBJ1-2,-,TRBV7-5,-,CARSLVPSGRKDRPFKGYTF,TGTGCCAGAAGCTTAGTTCCCTCCGGGCGAAAAGACCGGCCGTTTAAGGGCTACACCTTC
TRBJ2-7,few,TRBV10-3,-,CAISERFEQYF,TGTGCCATCAGTGAACGGTTCGAGCAGTACTTC
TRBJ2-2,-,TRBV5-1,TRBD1,CASSPRGQGGNTGELFF,TGCGCCAGCAGCCCCCGCGGACAGGGGGGGAACACCGGGGAGCTGTTTTTT
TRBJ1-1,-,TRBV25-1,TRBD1,CASSEYETGGRTEAFF,TGTGCCAGCAGTGAATATGAGACAGGGGGAAGGACTGAAGCTTTCTTT
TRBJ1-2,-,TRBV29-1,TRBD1,CSVGTGYYGYTF,TGCAGCGTGGGGACAGGATACTATGGCTACACCTTC
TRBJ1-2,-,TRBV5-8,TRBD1,CASSKGQGPYYGYTF,TGTGCCAGCAGCAAGGGACAGGGCCCCTACTATGGCTACACCTTC
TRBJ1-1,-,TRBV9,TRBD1,CASSGVPGQGSIWSTEAFF,TGTGCCAGCAGCGGCGTCCCGGGACAGGGGTCCATATGGTCCACTGAAGCTTTCTTT
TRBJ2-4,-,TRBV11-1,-,CASSPTSSRGAKNIQYF,TGTGCCAGCAGCCCGACCTCATCGCGGGGAGCCAAAAACATTCAGTACTTC
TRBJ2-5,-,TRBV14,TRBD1,CASSQARGIETQYF,TGTGCCAGCAGCCAAGCCAGGGGGATCGAGACCCAGTACTTC
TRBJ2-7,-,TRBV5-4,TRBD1,CASSLGRAGGLYEQYF,TGTGCCAGCAGCTTGGGTAGGGCAGGGGGTCTGTACGAGCAGTACTTC
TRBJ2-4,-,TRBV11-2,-,CASSFRGTQNIQYF,TGTGCCAGCAGCTTCCGAGGAACCCAAAACATTCAGTACTTC
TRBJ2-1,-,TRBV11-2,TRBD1,CASSASGGPYNEQFF,TGTGCCAGCAGCGCCTCAGGGGGCCCTTACAATGAGCAGTTCTTC
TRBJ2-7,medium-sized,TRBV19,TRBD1,CASKFRQGGFYEQYF,TGTGCCAGTAAATTCCGACAGGGGGGGTTCTACGAGCAGTACTTC
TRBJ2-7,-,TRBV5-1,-,CASGDVQGHEQYF,TGCGCCAGCGGGGACGTACAAGGCCACGAGCAGTACTTC
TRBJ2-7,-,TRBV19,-,CASSARGSGEQYF,TGTGCCAGTAGTGCCAGGGGTTCCGGCGAGCAGTACTTC
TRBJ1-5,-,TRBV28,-,CASSLTQRSQPQHF,TGTGCCAGCAGTCTGACCCAGCGAAGTCAGCCCCAGCATTTT
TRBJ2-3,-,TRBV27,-,CASSPTTSTDTQYF,TGTGCCAGCAGCCCCACCACTAGCACAGATACGCAGTATTTT
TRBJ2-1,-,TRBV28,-,CASSLSHAGQNYNEQFF,TGTGCCAGCAGTTTATCCCATGCAGGGCAAAACTACAATGAGCAGTTCTTC
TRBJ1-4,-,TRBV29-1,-,CSVKRLNTEEKLFF,TGCAGCGTAAAACGACTAAACACGGAAGAAAAACTGTTTTTT
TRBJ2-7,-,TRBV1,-,CAGSGPGKFERYF,TGCGCCGGTTCGGGGCCAGGGAAGTTCGAGCGGTACTTC
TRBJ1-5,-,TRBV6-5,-,CASSYSYFQPQHF,TGTGCCAGCAGTTACTCGTACTTTCAGCCCCAGCATTTT
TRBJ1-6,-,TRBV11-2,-,CASSPYGRRLSPLHF,TGTGCCAGCAGCCCATACGGGCGCCGCCTTTCACCCCTCCACTTT
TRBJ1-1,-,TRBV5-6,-,CASSPKRGATEAFF,TGTGCCAGCAGCCCGAAGCGGGGGGCAACTGAAGCTTTCTTT
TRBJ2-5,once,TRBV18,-,CASSPREETQYF,TGTGCCAGCTCACCACGGGAAGAGACCCAGTACTTC
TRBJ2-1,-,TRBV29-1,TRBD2,CSAPLRLAGDNEQFF,TGCAGCGCCCCTCTCCGACTAGCGGGAGACAATGAGCAGTTCTTC
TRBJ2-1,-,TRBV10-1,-,CASSEAQGGRNEQFF,TGCGCCAGCAGTGAGGCTCAAGGAGGCAGGAATGAGCAGTTCTTC
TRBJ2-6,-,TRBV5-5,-,CASSWSQASSGANVLTF,TGTGCCAGCAGCTGGTCCCAGGCCTCATCCGGGGCCAACGTCCTGACTTTC
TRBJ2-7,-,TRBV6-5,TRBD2,CASSRLAGASYEQYF,TGTGCCAGCAGTCGACTAGCGGGAGCATCCTACGAGCAGTACTTC
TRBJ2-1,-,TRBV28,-,CASTRLGGRNEQFF,TGTGCCAGCACCCGACTCGGGGGGCGGAATGAGCAGTTCTTC
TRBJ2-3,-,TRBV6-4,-,CASRGLRRVADTQYF,TGTGCCAGCAGGGGGCTTCGGAGGGTGGCAGATACGCAGTATTTT
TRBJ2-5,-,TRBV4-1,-,CASSQARGQETQYF,TGCGCCAGCAGCCAAGCTAGGGGTCAAGAGACCCAGTACTTC
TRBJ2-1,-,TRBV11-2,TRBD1,CASSLDRGQGNEQFF,TGTGCCAGCAGCTTAGATCGGGGACAGGGGAATGAGCAGTTCTTC
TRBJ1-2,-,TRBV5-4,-,CASSLYEGLRGYTF,TGTGCCAGCAGCTTGTATGAGGGGCTGAGGGGCTACACCTTC
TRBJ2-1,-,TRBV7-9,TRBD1,CASSPGQPNNEQFF,TGTGCCAGCAGCCCGGGACAGCCCAACAATGAGCAGTTCTTC
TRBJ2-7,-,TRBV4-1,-,CASSQDETFNSYEQYF,TGCGCCAGCAGCCAAGACGAGACTTTCAACTCCTACGAGCAGTACTTC
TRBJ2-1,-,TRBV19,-,CASSILGSPYNEQFF,TGTGCCAGTAGTATATTAGGGTCCCCTTACAATGAGCAGTTCTTC
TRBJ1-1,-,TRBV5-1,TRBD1,CASSLGQGAEAFF,TGCGCCAGCAGCTTGGGACAGGGGGCTGAAGCTTTCTTT